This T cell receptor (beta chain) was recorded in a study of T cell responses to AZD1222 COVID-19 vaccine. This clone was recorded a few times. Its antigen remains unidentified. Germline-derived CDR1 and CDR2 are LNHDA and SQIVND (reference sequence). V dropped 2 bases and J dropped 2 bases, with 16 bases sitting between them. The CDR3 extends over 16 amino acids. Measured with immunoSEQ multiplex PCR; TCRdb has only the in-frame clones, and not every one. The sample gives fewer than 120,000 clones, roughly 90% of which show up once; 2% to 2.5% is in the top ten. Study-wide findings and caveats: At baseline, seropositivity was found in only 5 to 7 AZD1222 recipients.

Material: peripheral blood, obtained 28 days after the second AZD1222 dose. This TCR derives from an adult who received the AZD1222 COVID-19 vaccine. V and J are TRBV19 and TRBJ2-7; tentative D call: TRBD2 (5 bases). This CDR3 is CASSIRAGLPTYEQYF. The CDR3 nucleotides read TGTGCCAGTAGTATAAGGGCCGGACTCCCGACCTACGAGCAGTACTTC.